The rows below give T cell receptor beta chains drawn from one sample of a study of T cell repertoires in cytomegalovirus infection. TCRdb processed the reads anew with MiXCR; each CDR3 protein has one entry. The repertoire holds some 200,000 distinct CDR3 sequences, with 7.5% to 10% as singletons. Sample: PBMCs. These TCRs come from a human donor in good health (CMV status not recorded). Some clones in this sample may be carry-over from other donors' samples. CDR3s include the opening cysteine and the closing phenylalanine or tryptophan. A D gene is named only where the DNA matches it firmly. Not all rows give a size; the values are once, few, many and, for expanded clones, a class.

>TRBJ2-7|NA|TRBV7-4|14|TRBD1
TGTGCCAGCAGCGAAGGGGGCTCCACCTACGAGCAGTACTTC
CASSEGGSTYEQYF
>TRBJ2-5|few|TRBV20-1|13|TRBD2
TGCAGTGCTAGACCCGATGCGGGAGGGACCCAGTACTTC
CSARPDAGGTQYF
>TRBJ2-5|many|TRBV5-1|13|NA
TGCGCCAGCGGCCTCGCGGGACAAGAGACCCAGTACTTC
CASGLAGQETQYF
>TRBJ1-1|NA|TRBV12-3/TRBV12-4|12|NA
TGTGCCAGCAGTAAGGTATCAGGGGAGGCTTTCTTT
CASSKVSGEAFF
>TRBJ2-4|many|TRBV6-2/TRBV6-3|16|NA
TGTGCCAGCAGTTCCGGACCCGGAGGAGCCAAAAACATTCAGTACTTC
CASSSGPGGAKNIQYF
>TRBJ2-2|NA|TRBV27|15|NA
TGTGCCAGCAGTTTATATTCGGGACCCCCATGGGAGCTGTTTTTT
CASSLYSGPPWELFF
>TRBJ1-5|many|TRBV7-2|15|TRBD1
TGTGCCAGCAGCGTGGACAGGGGGCTCCATCAGCCCCAGCATTTT
CASSVDRGLHQPQHF
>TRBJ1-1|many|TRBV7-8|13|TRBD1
TGTGCCAGCAGATTCACGACAGGGACTGAAGCTTTCTTT
CASRFTTGTEAFF
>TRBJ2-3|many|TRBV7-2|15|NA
TGTGCCAGCAGCTTGGGGGAATCAAGCACAGATACGCAGTATTTT
CASSLGESSTDTQYF
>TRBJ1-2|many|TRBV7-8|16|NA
TGTGCCAGCAGCCTTCGGAGGCAAATAGAAGGCTATGGCTACACCTTC
CASSLRRQIEGYGYTF
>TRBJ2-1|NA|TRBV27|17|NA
TGTGCCAGCATCCCCCGGCCCGGGACGGGCTCCTACAATGAGCAGTTCTTC
CASIPRPGTGSYNEQFF
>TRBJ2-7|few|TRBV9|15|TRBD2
TGTGCCAGCAGCGTAGAAACTAGCGCCGCCTACGAGCAGTACTTC
CASSVETSAAYEQYF
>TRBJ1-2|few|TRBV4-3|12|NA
TGCGCCAGCAGCCAAGGTGCCGGCGGCTACACCTTC
CASSQGAGGYTF
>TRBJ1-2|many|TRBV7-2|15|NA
TGTGCCAGCAGCTTAGGCGGGGATCGGAACTATGGCTACACCTTC
CASSLGGDRNYGYTF
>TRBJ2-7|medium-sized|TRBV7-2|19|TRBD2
TGTGCCAGCAGCTTAGGCCGATCTAGCGGGGGGGCGAACGTCTACGAGCAGTACTTC
CASSLGRSSGGANVYEQYF
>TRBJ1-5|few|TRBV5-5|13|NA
TGTGCCAGCAGCCTAGCAGTGAATCAGCCCCAGCATTTT
CASSLAVNQPQHF
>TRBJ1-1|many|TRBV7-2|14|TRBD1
TGTGCCGCAGGGGGGGGCAGGGGCATATCTGAAGCTTTCTTT
CAAGGGRGISEAFF
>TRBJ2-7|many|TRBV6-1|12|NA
TGTGCCAGCAGTGTTAAGGGTGGCGAGCAGTACTTC
CASSVKGGEQYF
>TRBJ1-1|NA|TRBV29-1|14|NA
TGCAGCGTTGAAGTTCCGGCAACGAACACTGAAGCTTTCTTT
CSVEVPATNTEAFF
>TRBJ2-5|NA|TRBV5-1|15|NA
TGCGCCAGCCGAGGGGAAGGACTGGCTCAAGAGACCCAGTACTTC
CASRGEGLAQETQYF
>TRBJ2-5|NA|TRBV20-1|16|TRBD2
TGCAGTGCTAGAGAGGGGCTAGCGGGGTGGGAAGAGACCCAGTACTTC
CSAREGLAGWEETQYF
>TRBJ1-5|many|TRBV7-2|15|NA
TGTGCCAGCAGCTTAGAAGGGCAGGGAAATCAGCCCCAGCATTTT
CASSLEGQGNQPQHF
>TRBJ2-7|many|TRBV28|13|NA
TGTGCCAGCAGTCCGGGGACGTCGGACGAGCAGTACTTC
CASSPGTSDEQYF
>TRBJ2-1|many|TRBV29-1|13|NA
TGCAGCGTTGAACTAGTGGGCTACAATGAGCAGTTCTTC
CSVELVGYNEQFF
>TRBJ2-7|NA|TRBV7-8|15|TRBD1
TGTGCCAGCAGCTTAGAGGGACAGGGTTCCTACGAGCAGTACTTC
CASSLEGQGSYEQYF
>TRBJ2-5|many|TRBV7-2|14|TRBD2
TGTGCCAGCAGCTTAAACCTAGCGGGGGAGACCCAGTACTTC
CASSLNLAGETQYF
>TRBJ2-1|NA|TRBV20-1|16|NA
TGCAGTGCTAGTGGTGCTGGGGGCAGATCCTACAATGAGCAGTTCTTC
CSASGAGGRSYNEQFF
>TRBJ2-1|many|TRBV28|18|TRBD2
TGTGCCAGCAGTTTCTCTAGCGGGAGGGCGCGGGACTACAATGAGCAGTTCTTC
CASSFSSGRARDYNEQFF
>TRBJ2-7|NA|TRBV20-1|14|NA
TGCAGTGCTACCGTGGGCGGGAATTGGTACGAGCAGTACTTC
CSATVGGNWYEQYF
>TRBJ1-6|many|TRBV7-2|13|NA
TGTGCCAGCAGCCGGACCCGCCTCATAGGCCTCCATTTT
CASSRTRLIGLHF
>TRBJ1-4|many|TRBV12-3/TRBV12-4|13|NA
TGTGCCAGCAGTCCGGACCTTAATGAAAAACTGTTTTTT
CASSPDLNEKLFF
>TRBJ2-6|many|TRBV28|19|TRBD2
TGTGCCAGCAGTTTTCTTTTCCCCGGGGGGGTCTCCGGGGCCAACGTCCTGACTTTC
CASSFLFPGGVSGANVLTF
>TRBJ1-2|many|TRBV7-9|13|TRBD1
TGTGCCAGCAGCTATGGGACAGGGGATGGCTACACCTTC
CASSYGTGDGYTF
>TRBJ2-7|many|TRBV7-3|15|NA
TGTGCCAGCAGCTTAAGCGCGGGGGCCCGCTACGAGCAGTACTTC
CASSLSAGARYEQYF
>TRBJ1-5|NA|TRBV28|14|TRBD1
TGTGCCAGCAGTCACGACAGGGTAGGGCAGCCCCAGCATTTT
CASSHDRVGQPQHF
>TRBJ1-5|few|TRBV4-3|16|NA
TGCGCCAGCAGCCAAGAATTATGGGGGGGTTCCCAGCCCCAGCATTTT
CASSQELWGGSQPQHF
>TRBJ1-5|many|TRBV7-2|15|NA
TGTGCCAGCAGCCGCGATGTTAGGAGCAATCAGCCCCAGCATTTT
CASSRDVRSNQPQHF
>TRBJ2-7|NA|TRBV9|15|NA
TGTGCCAGCAGCGTAGATATCGGGGCCCCCCTCGAGCAGTACTTC
CASSVDIGAPLEQYF
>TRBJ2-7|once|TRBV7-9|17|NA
TGTGCCAGCAGCTCCTCAGGGGGGGGCAGGTTTTTCAACGAGCAGTACTTC
CASSSSGGGRFFNEQYF
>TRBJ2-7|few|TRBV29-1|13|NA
TGCAGCGTTGAAGGGGAGACCCCCTACGAGCAGTACTTC
CSVEGETPYEQYF
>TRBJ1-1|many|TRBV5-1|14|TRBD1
TGCGCCAGCAGCCCACGACAGGGAATCACTGAAGCTTTCTTT
CASSPRQGITEAFF
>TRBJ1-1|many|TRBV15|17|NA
TGTGCCACCAGCAGAGGCTCCTCGGGACGGAGGAACACTGAAGCTTTCTTT
CATSRGSSGRRNTEAFF
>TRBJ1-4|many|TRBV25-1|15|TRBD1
TGTGCCAGCAGTGAACATCAGGGGGCTAATGAAAAACTGTTTTTT
CASSEHQGANEKLFF
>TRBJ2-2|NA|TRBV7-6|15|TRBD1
TGTGCCAGCAGTAAAGGGACAGCGAACACCGGGGAGCTGTTTTTT
CASSKGTANTGELFF
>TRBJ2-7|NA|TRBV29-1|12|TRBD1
TGCAGCGTAGGAGACAGGGACTACGAGCAGTACTTC
CSVGDRDYEQYF
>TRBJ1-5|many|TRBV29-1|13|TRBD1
TGCAGCGTTGTCCAGGGGGGCAATCAGCCCCAGCATTTT
CSVVQGGNQPQHF
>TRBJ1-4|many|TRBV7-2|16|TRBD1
TGTGCCAGCAGCTTAGGGCAGGGGGCACTTCGGGAAAAACTGTTTTTT
CASSLGQGALREKLFF
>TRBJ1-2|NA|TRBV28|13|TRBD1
TGTGCCAGCAGTATCAGGGGGCTCAGAGGCTACACCTTC
CASSIRGLRGYTF
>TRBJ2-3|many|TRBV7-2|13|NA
TGTGCCAGCACCCGGGGGCGAACAGATACGCAGTATTTT
CASTRGRTDTQYF
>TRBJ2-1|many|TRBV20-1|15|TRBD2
TGCAGTGCTAACGGGGGGACTAGCGGGAGCTATGAGCAGTTCTTC
CSANGGTSGSYEQFF
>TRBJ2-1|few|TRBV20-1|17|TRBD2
TGCAGTGCTAGAGTGTTCCTAGCGGGGAGTCTATACAATGAGCAGTTCTTC
CSARVFLAGSLYNEQFF
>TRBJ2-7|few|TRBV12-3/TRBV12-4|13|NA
TGTGCCAGCAGCGACTTCGCCGCCTACGAGCAGTACTTC
CASSDFAAYEQYF